Following are 28 T cell receptor beta chains from one sample sequenced in a study of monozygotic twins with inflammatory bowel disease. TCRdb re-called the 5' RACE reads; one entry per CDR3 protein, DNA not given. The sample table sets out 110,000 to 150,000 distinct CDR3 sequences. Sample: blood. Receptors originate from a human donor with ulcerative colitis or Crohn's disease, or a healthy co-twin of an affected twin (not recorded which).

The chain is built from TRBV6-6 and TRBJ1-1; with no DNA, the TCRdb D assignment of TRBD1 cannot be verified. This CDR3 contains 13 residues. In germline, CDR1 is MNHNY, CDR2 SVGAGI (reference sequence). CDR3 amino acids: CASSGSPGTEAFF.

This chain's CDR3 is CAIKTAQEQFF. The V call is TRBV10-3, the J call TRBJ2-1; TCRdb calls TRBD1, which cannot be checked without DNA. The germline gives CDR1 ENHRY, CDR2 SYGVKD. CDR3 length equals 11 residues.

The rearrangement uses TRBV20-1 and TRBJ2-1; the TCRdb call, TRBD1, lacks DNA for checking. The CDR3 spans 14 residues. From germline, CDR1 is DFQATT and CDR2 SNEGSKA (reference sequence). The CDR3 loop reads CSARNRDRIYEQFF.

The rearrangement joins TRBV19 to TRBJ2-2; the TCRdb call, TRBD2, lacks DNA for checking. This CDR3 spans 15 amino acids. Germline V CDR1 and CDR2: LNHDA, SQIVND (reference sequence). The CDR3 spells CASSIAGLNTGELFF.

V and J are TRBV29-1 and TRBJ2-1; TCRdb's D call, TRBD2, is unchecked because there is no DNA. The CDR3 is 14 residues long. Germline V gene data show CDR1 as SQVTM and CDR2 as ANQGSEA. This CDR3 reads CSVEDQGGGREQFF.

CDR3 loop: CASSLHPGQGVSNYGYTF. The gene calls are TRBV11-2 and TRBJ1-2; TCRdb's D gene call, TRBD1, goes unchecked for lack of DNA. The V gene's germline CDR1 is SGHAT and CDR2 FQNNGV. This CDR3 is built from 18 residues.

The gene calls are TRBV5-1 and TRBJ1-1. Germline V CDR1 and CDR2: SGHRS, YFSETQ. The CDR3 has 15 residues. The CDR3 is CASSLQQWSNTEAFF.

The V and J genes are TRBV9 and TRBJ1-2; TCRdb proposes TRBD1, but this gene call is untestable without DNA. Looked up from germline, CDR1 is SGDLS and CDR2 is YYNGEE. The CDR3 totals 14 residues. The CDR3 spells CASSVRPGVYGYTF.

The chain carries TRBV7-8 and TRBJ2-2; checking the TCRdb D call of TRBD2 is not possible without DNA. The CDR3 runs 19 residues. Germline assignment: CDR1 SGHVS and CDR2 FQNEAQ. CDR3: CASSLRTSGSTSNTGELFF.

The V and J genes are TRBV12-3 or TRBV12-4 and TRBJ1-4. This CDR3 spans 16 amino acids. The CDR3 spells CASSIYLQPSNEKLFF.

CDR3 sequence: CASSQGAGVTGGELFF. V usage is TRBV3-1 and J usage is TRBJ2-2; absent DNA, TCRdb's TRBD2 call cannot be checked. Germline lookup yields CDR1 LGHDT and CDR2 YNNKEL (reference sequence). The CDR3 is 16 amino acids. Complete variable domain (other parts from reference TRBV3-1 and TRBJ2-2): DTAVSQTPKYLVTQMGNDKSIKCEQNLGHDTMYWYKQDSKKFLKIMFSYNNKELIINETVPNRFSPKSPDKAHLNLHINSLELGDSAVYFCASSQGAGVTGGELFFGEGSRLTVL.

The chain uses TRBV5-4 and TRBJ2-3; with no DNA, the TCRdb D assignment of TRBD1 cannot be verified. There are 14 residues in the CDR3. Germline CDR1 and CDR2: SGHNT and YYREEE (reference sequence). CDR3 residues: CASSFRVFTDTQYF.

This chain joins TRBV5-1 and TRBJ2-2; the TCRdb call, TRBD2, lacks DNA for checking. CDR3 length equals 15 residues. Germline CDR1 SGHRS, CDR2 YFSETQ. This CDR3 is CASSEGLAETGELFF.

The chain combines TRBV6-5 with TRBJ1-2; there is no DNA to check the TCRdb D call of TRBD1. Germline V CDR1 and CDR2: MNHEY, SVGAGI. This CDR3 region has 13 residues. The CDR3 protein is CASSYERQATRTF.

The rearrangement links TRBV9 to TRBJ2-1; absent DNA, TCRdb's TRBD2 call cannot be checked. Germline loops: CDR1 SGDLS, CDR2 YYNGEE. The CDR3 runs 16 residues. This chain's CDR3 is CASSVGASGSTNEQFF.

The chain carries TRBV30 and TRBJ1-1. This CDR3 spans 16 amino acids. CDR1 is GTSNPN and CDR2 is SVGIG in the germline V gene (reference sequence). The CDR3 protein is CAWSVRGGRGNTEAFF.

V usage is TRBV9 and J usage is TRBJ2-3; the TRBD1 assignment by TCRdb is unverifiable without DNA. Germline V gene sequence: CDR1 SGDLS, CDR2 YYNGEE. The CDR3 consists of 15 residues. This CDR3 reads CASSRWGGSTDTQYF.

The chain couples TRBV28 to TRBJ2-5. There are 12 residues in the CDR3. Germline V gene lookup returns CDR1 MDHEN and CDR2 SYDVKM. This CDR3 reads CASSFPWETQYF.

V usage is TRBV29-1 and J usage is TRBJ1-1; without DNA, the TCRdb call of TRBD1 cannot be checked. CDR3 length: 14 residues. CDR1 and CDR2 (germline): SQVTM, ANQGSEA. CDR3 sequence: CSVAAGGSGTEAFF. The variable domain in full, completed from reference TRBV29-1 and TRBJ1-1, reads SAVISQKPSRDICQRGTSLTIQCQVDSQVTMMFWYRQQPGQSLTLIATANQGSEATYESGFVIDKFPISRPNLTFSTLTVSNMSPEDSSIYLCSVAAGGSGTEAFFGQGTRLTVV.

The chain employs TRBV2 and TRBJ2-7; TCRdb picks TRBD1, but there is no DNA to check that call. The CDR3 runs 16 residues. Germline-derived CDR1 and CDR2 are SNHLY and FYNNEI. CDR3 residues: CASSERGPDPNYEQYF.

The genes are TRBV7-2 and TRBJ2-1; there is no DNA to check the TCRdb D call of TRBD2. The CDR3 extends over 16 amino acids. Per germline, CDR1 SGHTA and CDR2 FQGNSA. The CDR3 sequence is CASSLEGGRHSNEQFF.

The gene calls are TRBV4-2 and TRBJ1-5. Per the germline V gene, CDR1 is LGHNA and CDR2 is YNFKEQ. The CDR3 is made up of 17 amino acids. The CDR3 spells CASSQDVRLRRNGPQHF.

The rearrangement uses TRBV11-2 and TRBJ2-1; the TCRdb D gene call, TRBD1, has no DNA to confirm it. Germline CDR1 is SGHAT and CDR2 is FQNNGV. The CDR3 extends over 12 amino acids. The CDR3 sequence is CASSTGFGEQFF.

V is TRBV18 and J is TRBJ1-3. This CDR3 comprises 18 residues. Germline-derived CDR1 and CDR2 are KGHSH and LQKENI. The CDR3 protein is CASSDLRSGPTSGNTIYF.

The V and J genes are TRBV5-1 and TRBJ2-3; the TCRdb call, TRBD2, lacks DNA for checking. Per germline, CDR1 SGHRS and CDR2 YFSETQ. CDR3 length: 19 amino acids. This CDR3 reads CASSLGAPGLAEFTDTQYF.

J is TRBJ1-1 and V is TRBV20-1. From germline, CDR1 is DFQATT and CDR2 SNEGSKA (reference sequence). There are 15 residues in the CDR3. The CDR3 is CSARDDGRANTEAFF.

Here the CDR3 reads CASSSEGLNTEAFF. The chain is built from TRBV6-5 and TRBJ1-1. The CDR3 length is 14 residues. Per the germline V gene, CDR1 is MNHEY and CDR2 is SVGAGI.

The chain couples TRBV29-1 to TRBJ1-1; TCRdb outputs TRBD1, but without DNA this stays unchecked. CDR3 length equals 12 residues. Looked up from germline, CDR1 is SQVTM and CDR2 is ANQGSEA. The chain's CDR3 is CSVVGQAFEAFF.